A selection of T cell receptor beta chains follows, all from one sample in a study of shared clonotypes between healthy human individuals. Some clones are missing from TCRdb's copy, which holds only in-frame ones; the method was immunoSEQ multiplex PCR. Counted here are some 900,000 clones, over 75% occurring once; the ten biggest clones make up roughly 1.5%. Specimen: memory CD4+ T cells sorted from blood. Every receptor here comes from a man aged 18 to 30 in good health. Each CDR3 is given with its conserved first and last residue. D genes are given only for firm matches. Some rows mark clone size as missing; the rest say once, few, many or name a class of expanded clone.

clone_size	v_call	j_call	d_call	cdr3_aa	cdr3_nt
.	TRBV6-1	TRBJ2-7	.	CASSLAHRVSEQYF	TGTGCCAGCAGCCTGGCCCACAGGGTATCCGAGCAGTACTTC
.	TRBV2	TRBJ2-1	.	CASSEALRGEQFF	TGTGCCAGCAGTGAAGCGCTGCGGGGTGAGCAGTTCTTC
.	TRBV6-1	TRBJ1-1	.	CASEPWGANTEAFF	TGTGCCAGCGAGCCGTGGGGAGCGAACACTGAAGCTTTCTTT
.	TRBV27	TRBJ2-7	TRBD1	CASSFASGQYEQYF	TGTGCCAGCAGTTTCGCTTCGGGACAGTACGAGCAGTACTTC
.	TRBV6-5	TRBJ2-7	TRBD1	CASSRGQGRGEQYF	TGTGCCAGCAGTAGGGGACAGGGGAGAGGCGAGCAGTACTTC
.	TRBV19	TRBJ1-2	.	CASRTRGGYTF	TGTGCCAGCAGGACAAGAGGTGGCTACACCTTC
.	TRBV7-2	TRBJ2-7	TRBD1	CASSITGTGTEQYF	TGTGCCAGCAGCATTACCGGGACAGGAACCGAGCAGTACTTC
.	TRBV5-4	TRBJ2-2	.	CASSFQGRSLTGELFF	TGTGCCAGCAGCTTTCAAGGACGTTCGCTAACCGGGGAGCTGTTTTTT
.	TRBV6-6	TRBJ2-1	.	CASSWGTTENEQFF	TGTGCCAGCAGTTGGGGGACGACAGAAAATGAGCAGTTCTTC
few	TRBV2	TRBJ1-4	TRBD1	CASSVNRDSPEKLFF	TGTGCCAGCAGTGTAAACCGGGACAGCCCTGAAAAACTGTTTTTT
.	TRBV30	TRBJ1-2	.	CAWNIGQLYGYTF	TGTGCCTGGAATATAGGACAGCTCTATGGCTACACCTTC
.	TRBV28	TRBJ1-2	.	CASSAPGWADNYGYTF	TGTGCCAGCAGCGCACCCGGATGGGCAGATAACTATGGCTACACCTTC
.	TRBV27	TRBJ2-1	TRBD2	CASSPIVRLAGDIGEQFF	TGTGCCAGCAGTCCTATAGTGAGACTAGCGGGAGATATCGGTGAGCAGTTCTTC
.	TRBV28	TRBJ1-4	.	CASSFSTMWRRLSEKLFF	TGTGCCAGCAGTTTTTCGACAATGTGGCGTCGGCTCAGTGAAAAACTGTTTTTT
few	TRBV2	TRBJ1-1	.	CASSASGQVFF	TGTGCCAGCAGCGCGTCCGGACAAGTTTTCTTT
once	TRBV28	TRBJ1-1	TRBD1	CASSFSGTGGSLNTEAFF	TGTGCCAGCAGTTTCTCCGGGACAGGGGGCTCCCTGAACACTGAAGCTTTCTTT
.	TRBV11-2	TRBJ2-5	TRBD2	CASSFGLAQETQYF	TGTGCCAGCAGCTTCGGACTAGCACAAGAGACCCAGTACTTC
.	TRBV19	TRBJ2-7	TRBD1	CASSTGTGVTYEQYF	TGTGCCAGTAGTACCGGGACAGGGGTAACCTACGAGCAGTACTTC
.	TRBV9	TRBJ1-1	.	CASSGGPGNTEAFF	TGTGCCAGCAGCGGAGGACCTGGGAACACTGAAGCTTTCTTT
few	TRBV28	TRBJ1-2	.	CASSFQGSNYGYTF	TGTGCCAGCAGTTTCCAGGGATCTAACTATGGCTACACCTTC
.	TRBV18	TRBJ2-3	.	CASSSEGRTDTQYF	TGTGCCAGCTCCTCGGAGGGGCGAACAGATACGCAGTATTTT
.	TRBV4-1	TRBJ1-2	.	CASSQERGGYTF	TGCGCCAGCAGCCAAGAACGAGGGGGCTACACCTTC
.	TRBV5-1	TRBJ2-1	TRBD1	CASSLVGTGELFRSEQFF	TGCGCCAGCAGCTTGGTAGGGACAGGGGAGTTATTTCGATCCGAGCAGTTCTTC
.	TRBV7-6	TRBJ2-7	.	CASSSPREGDYEQYF	TGTGCCAGCAGCTCACCAAGGGAGGGGGACTACGAGCAGTACTTC
.	TRBV29-1	TRBJ1-3	.	CSVEMMSGTGNTIYF	TGCAGCGTTGAGATGATGTCAGGCACTGGAAACACCATATATTTT
.	TRBV7-2	TRBJ2-4	.	CASSLVGSGKNIQYF	TGTGCCAGCAGCTTAGTTGGGAGTGGCAAAAACATTCAGTACTTC
.	TRBV19	TRBJ2-2	.	CATSRAPGELFF	TGTGCCACCTCCAGGGCACCCGGGGAGCTGTTTTTT
.	TRBV10-2	TRBJ2-5	.	CASTERSQETQYF	TGCGCCAGCACCGAAAGGAGTCAAGAGACCCAGTACTTC
.	TRBV10-1	TRBJ2-7	.	CASSESGSYEQYF	TGCGCCAGCAGTGAGTCGGGGTCTTACGAGCAGTACTTC
.	TRBV18	TRBJ1-1	.	CASSQEEGTEAFF	TGTGCCAGCTCCCAGGAAGAAGGCACTGAAGCTTTCTTT
.	TRBV21-1	TRBJ2-2	.	CALGGRDTGELFF	TGTGCCCTCGGGGGCAGGGACACCGGGGAGCTGTTTTTT
.	TRBV10-1	TRBJ2-6	.	CASSESTGANVLTF	TGCGCCAGCAGTGAGTCGACTGGGGCCAACGTCCTGACTTTC
.	TRBV28	TRBJ1-2	.	CASSLEGIYGYTF	TGTGCCAGCAGTTTAGAAGGGATTTATGGCTACACCTTC
.	TRBV5-4	TRBJ1-2	.	CASSPTGSANYGYTF	TGTGCCAGCAGCCCTACGGGAAGTGCTAACTATGGCTACACCTTC
.	TRBV2	TRBJ2-2	TRBD1	CAGRPGQQTGELFF	TGTGCCGGACGTCCGGGACAGCAAACCGGGGAGCTGTTTTTT
.	TRBV15	TRBJ1-6	.	CATSRDGYNSPLHF	TGTGCCACCAGCAGAGACGGATATAATTCACCCCTCCACTTT
.	TRBV5-1	TRBJ2-7	.	CASSAGTGGLEQYF	TGCGCCAGCAGCGCTGGGACCGGAGGCCTCGAGCAGTACTTC
.	TRBV30	TRBJ2-4	TRBD2	CAWRPRGGKNIQYF	TGTGCCTGGAGGCCGCGGGGGGGTAAAAACATTCAGTACTTC
once	TRBV11-3	TRBJ2-7	.	CASSRYRDYEQYF	TGTGCCAGCAGCCGCTACAGGGACTACGAGCAGTACTTC
.	TRBV18	TRBJ2-7	TRBD2	CASSRGLAGVGEQYF	TGTGCCAGCTCACGGGGACTAGCGGGAGTAGGCGAGCAGTACTTC
.	TRBV5-5	TRBJ1-4	.	CASSWGERITEKLFF	TGTGCCAGCAGCTGGGGGGAACGGATCACTGAAAAACTGTTTTTT
many	TRBV5-1	TRBJ1-6	.	CASSLQDSRHSPLHF	TGCGCCAGCAGCTTACAGGACTCCAGGCATTCACCCCTCCACTTT
.	TRBV9	TRBJ2-1	TRBD2	CASSVAWSSGGSYNEQFF	TGTGCCAGCAGCGTAGCTTGGTCTAGCGGGGGGAGCTACAATGAGCAGTTCTTC
.	TRBV7-9	TRBJ1-2	TRBD1	CASNLRGQGGYTF	TGTGCCAGCAACCTCAGGGGGCAGGGAGGCTACACCTTC
.	TRBV7-8	TRBJ1-5	TRBD1	CASSLQGARGQPQHF	TGTGCCAGCAGCTTACAGGGGGCGCGGGGTCAGCCCCAGCATTTT
.	TRBV10-3	TRBJ1-1	TRBD1	CAISRTGDMNTEAFF	TGTGCCATCAGTCGGACAGGGGACATGAACACTGAAGCTTTCTTT
.	TRBV4-2	TRBJ2-1	TRBD2	CASSQDGTSGAYNEQFF	TGTGCCAGCAGCCAAGACGGGACTAGCGGGGCATACAATGAGCAGTTCTTC
few	TRBV2	TRBJ1-5	.	CASSEQGSQPQHF	TGTGCCAGCAGTGAGCAGGGTAGCCAGCCCCAGCATTTT
.	TRBV7-2	TRBJ1-3	.	CASSLATGSGNTIYF	TGTGCCAGCAGCTTAGCTACGGGGTCTGGAAACACCATATATTTT
.	TRBV10-2	TRBJ1-1	.	CASSAKGNTEAFF	TGCGCCAGCAGTGCAAAGGGGAACACTGAAGCTTTCTTT
.	TRBV9	TRBJ1-1	.	CASSVGDTLTQGRAFF	TGTGCCAGCAGCGTAGGGGACACCTTAACACAGGGCAGAGCTTTCTTT
.	TRBV30	TRBJ1-5	.	CAWSVPGQPQHF	TGTGCCTGGAGTGTTCCCGGTCAGCCCCAGCATTTT
.	TRBV29-1	TRBJ2-7	TRBD2	CSVEDPSGSYEQYF	TGCAGCGTTGAAGACCCTAGCGGTTCCTACGAGCAGTACTTC
.	TRBV7-2	TRBJ2-6	.	CASSLEGASGANVLTF	TGTGCCAGCAGCTTAGAAGGAGCGTCTGGGGCCAACGTCCTGACTTTC
.	TRBV10-3	TRBJ2-1	.	CAIQPATNYNEQFF	TGTGCCATTCAGCCGGCGACTAATTACAATGAGCAGTTCTTC